This T cell receptor beta chain came from a study of OX40 agonist ivuxolimab in advanced cancers. Using immunoSEQ multiplex PCR, the repertoire was profiled, and TCRdb retains in-frame clones only, with some absent. This table has 65,000 to 90,000 clones, 86% appearing once. The CDR3 covers 16 residues. V lost 5 bases to trimming and J lost 0 bases, with 14 bases between them. The germline V gene has CDR1 SGHTA and CDR2 FQGNSA. The origin of this receptor is an adult with an advanced solid tumor such as melanoma, head and neck, liver or kidney cancer. Material: CD4+ or CD8+ T cells sorted from blood, obtained in a trial of the OX40 agonist ivuxolimab. The gene calls are TRBV7-2 and TRBJ1-5; D not resolved. CDR3 residues: CASSQTTPYSNQPQHF. CDR3 DNA sequence: TGTGCCAGCAGCCAAACTACACCGTATAGCAATCAGCCCCAGCATTTT.